This is a list of T cell receptor beta chains from one sample in a study of cytomegalovirus exposure and HLA in healthy donors. Assay used: immunoSEQ multiplex PCR; TCRdb lists only in-frame clones, some missing. The table includes around 200,000 clones, 75% to 85% detected once. The sequenced sample consisted of PBMCs. All receptors come from a boy younger than 18 in good health and CMV-seronegative. Each CDR3 is given with its conserved first and last residue. D genes are given only for firm matches. The listing skips clone size in some rows; elsewhere it reads once, few, many or a size class.

CDR3 DNA	CDR3 protein	J gene	CDR3 length	V gene	clone size	D gene
TGTGCCAGCAGCCTGGACTTTCCTAGCACAGATACGCAGTATTTT	CASSLDFPSTDTQYF	TRBJ2-3	15	TRBV9	.	.
TGTGCCAGCAGCTTAGAGGGCGATACGCAGTATTTT	CASSLEGDTQYF	TRBJ2-3	12	TRBV11-2	.	.
TGCGCCAGCAGCCGAAGCGGGGGCACGGATTCACCCCTCCACTTT	CASSRSGGTDSPLHF	TRBJ1-6	15	TRBV5-1	.	.
TGTGCCAGCAGCTTTACCAGGACTAGCGGGGTCCCAGATACGCAGTATTTT	CASSFTRTSGVPDTQYF	TRBJ2-3	17	TRBV5-4	.	TRBD2
TGTGCCAGCAACCCTTCGTTGGGTGTAGCGGCCTTCTACAATGAGCAGTTCTTC	CASNPSLGVAAFYNEQFF	TRBJ2-1	18	TRBV28	.	.
TGTGCCAGTACTCAGGGGACTGAAGCTTTCTTT	CASTQGTEAFF	TRBJ1-1	11	TRBV19	.	.
TGTGCCAGCAGTTTATATTTCGACAGAGAGGCGAATGGCTACACCTTC	CASSLYFDREANGYTF	TRBJ1-2	16	TRBV27	.	.
TGTGCCAGCAGGTATACGTTCCTCCACTCGGATACGCAGTATTTT	CASRYTFLHSDTQYF	TRBJ2-3	15	TRBV6-1	.	.
TGTGCCACCAGCAGGGCCAGGGGAAAGGAAAAACTGTTTTTT	CATSRARGKEKLFF	TRBJ1-4	14	TRBV15	.	.
TGTGCCAGCAGCTTCAGGGGGCCGTACCAAGAGACCCAGTACTTC	CASSFRGPYQETQYF	TRBJ2-5	15	TRBV5-8	.	TRBD1
TGTGTCATATCCCGGGGGTACACTGAAGCTTTCTTT	CVISRGYTEAFF	TRBJ1-1	12	TRBV28	.	.
TGTGCCAGCAGCCCAGGGCGGGGCCTCCCGGGCTACACCTTC	CASSPGRGLPGYTF	TRBJ1-2	14	TRBV6-6	.	.
TGTGCCAGCAGCGATGGACAGGGGAGCACCGGGGAGCTGTTTTTT	CASSDGQGSTGELFF	TRBJ2-2	15	TRBV9	.	TRBD1
TGCGCCACCACACAGGGATTGAACACTGAAGCTTTCTTT	CATTQGLNTEAFF	TRBJ1-1	13	TRBV4-1	.	.
TGTGCCTGGAGTGTACTGGAGGGAGGGCCGTCCGAGCAGTACTTC	CAWSVLEGGPSEQYF	TRBJ2-7	15	TRBV30	.	TRBD2
TGCGCCAGCAGCGGCCGACAGGGCCGGACCGGGGAGCTGTTTTTT	CASSGRQGRTGELFF	TRBJ2-2	15	TRBV5-1	.	TRBD1
TGTGCCAGCAGTTCCGGGACAGGGGGCTATCACCCTGGAAACACCATATATTTT	CASSSGTGGYHPGNTIYF	TRBJ1-3	18	TRBV5-4	.	TRBD1
TGTGCCAGCAGTTCTACGACAGGGGGAAACACTGAAGCTTTCTTT	CASSSTTGGNTEAFF	TRBJ1-1	15	TRBV6-5	.	TRBD1
TGTGCCAGCAGTTACGGGACAGGGGTGGTTGCCGCTGAAGCTTTCTTT	CASSYGTGVVAAEAFF	TRBJ1-1	16	TRBV6-5	.	TRBD1
TGTGCCAGCAGTCCTCAGGACAGCCCGGCGACTGAAGCTTTCTTT	CASSPQDSPATEAFF	TRBJ1-1	15	TRBV25-1	.	.
TGTGCCAGCAGCTCCGACAGGGGGCGTACGGGACTAGCGGGAGTACAGTACTTC	CASSSDRGRTGLAGVQYF	TRBJ2-7	18	TRBV21-1	few	.
TGTGCCAGCAGCTCCCTGACTAGCGGGGGTCGAGATACGCAGTATTTT	CASSSLTSGGRDTQYF	TRBJ2-3	16	TRBV5-6	.	TRBD2
TGTGCCAGTAGTATAGACAGCTCTGGAAACACCATATATTTT	CASSIDSSGNTIYF	TRBJ1-3	14	TRBV19	.	.
TGCGCCAGCAGCCAAGTACTCAGTAAAGCCGGGACAGGGGGCCTCCCTGAAGCTTTCTTT	CASSQVLSKAGTGGLPEAFF	TRBJ1-1	20	TRBV4-1	once	TRBD1
TGTGCCAGCAGCCCCAGGGGCGGGTCAGATACGCAGTATTTT	CASSPRGGSDTQYF	TRBJ2-3	14	TRBV9	few	.
TGTGCCAGCAGCGTGGGGCCGTTGTACACTGAAGCTTTCTTT	CASSVGPLYTEAFF	TRBJ1-1	14	TRBV2	.	.
TGTGCCAGCAGGTCGGGACAGGGCTACGAGCAGTACTTC	CASRSGQGYEQYF	TRBJ2-7	13	TRBV28	.	TRBD1
TGTGCCACTAAACTCGACAGGGGAGGCGAGCAGTACTTC	CATKLDRGGEQYF	TRBJ2-7	13	TRBV15	.	TRBD1
TGTGCCAGCAGCTTAGCGTCGGTAGGGGACACTGAAGCTTTCTTT	CASSLASVGDTEAFF	TRBJ1-1	15	TRBV11-2	.	.
TGCGCCAGCAGCTCGGGTCCTTCCCACGGCGGGGAGCTGTTTTTT	CASSSGPSHGGELFF	TRBJ2-2	15	TRBV5-1	.	.
TGTGCCTGGAGTCGGCAGAGGAATGAAAAACTGTTTTTT	CAWSRQRNEKLFF	TRBJ1-4	13	TRBV30	.	.
TGTGCCAGCAGCCGCCCGGGCCAGGGTGAAAAACTGTTTTTT	CASSRPGQGEKLFF	TRBJ1-4	14	TRBV7-2	.	.
TGTGCCAGCAGCTACACCTTGACTAGTTATGAGCAGTTCTTC	CASSYTLTSYEQFF	TRBJ2-1	14	TRBV11-2	.	.
TGTGCCAGCAGTTTCCAGCGGGAGGCCGGGTTGGAGCTGTTTTTT	CASSFQREAGLELFF	TRBJ2-2	15	TRBV27	.	TRBD2
TGTGCCAGCAGCTTGGCGGGCGGCGCAGATACGCAGTATTTT	CASSLAGGADTQYF	TRBJ2-3	14	TRBV7-2	.	.
TGTGCCAGCAGCTTCGACAGGGTAGGGGGCGAGCAGTACTTC	CASSFDRVGGEQYF	TRBJ2-7	14	TRBV5-6	.	TRBD1
TGTGCCAGCAGCCAAGGCAAGTCTAGCGGGATCTACAATGAGCAGTTCTTC	CASSQGKSSGIYNEQFF	TRBJ2-1	17	TRBV4-2	.	TRBD2
TGTGCCAGCAGCTTGAGCGGAAACACCATATATTTT	CASSLSGNTIYF	TRBJ1-3	12	TRBV5-6	.	.
TGCAGCGTGAGCCTAGCGGGAGTGAGAAGTCCATACAATGAGCAGTTCTTC	CSVSLAGVRSPYNEQFF	TRBJ2-1	17	TRBV29-1	.	TRBD2
TGTGCCAGTAGCGACAGGGTCACTGAAGCTTTCTTT	CASSDRVTEAFF	TRBJ1-1	12	TRBV19	.	TRBD1